The 17 T cell receptor beta chains given below trace back to one sample, sequenced in a study of shared clonotypes between healthy human individuals. Naive CD8 populations comprised CD45RO-negative cells positively selected for CCR7, excluding terminally differentiated effector memory CD45RA+ cells. Profiled with immunoSEQ multiplex PCR; TCRdb holds only in-frame clones, not every one. Among about 2.2 million clones, approximately 92% were seen once, and the ten largest hold less than 2%. Sequencing was carried out using naive CD8+ T cells from PBMCs. These receptors all stem from a man between 18 and 29 years old in good health. Some clones in this sample may be carry-over from other donors' samples.

The rearrangement joins TRBV5-1 to TRBJ1-2; unclear D gene. V was pared by 2 bases and J by 4 bases, with 18 bases between. This CDR3 region has 16 residues. CDR1 is SGHRS, CDR2 YFSETQ, per germline. The DNA of the CDR3 is TGCGCCAGCAGCTTTTTATGGGCTGCTAATAGCTATGGCTACACCTTC. Its protein product is CASSFLWAANSYGYTF.

This clone was counted once. The V and J genes are TRBV4-1 and TRBJ2-1; 7 bases agree with TRBD1. The CDR3 has 14 amino acids. In germline, CDR1 is MGHRA, CDR2 YSYEKL. The V segment lost 5 bases and the J segment 3 bases; nucleotides outside the gene matches: 4. The CDR3 region has the DNA TGCGCCAGCAGCACACGGGACAGCTACAATGAGCAGTTCTTC. Its translation is CASSTRDSYNEQFF.

This chain uses TRBV15 with TRBJ2-5; D might be TRBD1 (5 bases). The CDR3 loop spans 13 amino acids. V lost 7 bases, J lost 2 bases, and 11 bases lay in between. Germline loops: CDR1 LNHNV, CDR2 YYDKDF (reference sequence). This CDR3 is CATNPDSQETQYF. CDR3 coding DNA: TGTGCCACCAACCCAGACAGTCAAGAGACCCAGTACTTC.

The chain combines TRBV11-1 with TRBJ2-5; D is possibly TRBD1 or TRBD2 (5 bases each). Trimming shortened V by 5 bases and J by 1 base, and 8 bases separated the two germline ends. This CDR3 has 13 residues. Germline lookup yields CDR1 SGHAT and CDR2 FQDESV (reference sequence). The CDR3 loop is CASSRDGQETQYF. The CDR3 DNA follows: TGTGCCAGCAGCAGGGACGGCCAAGAGACCCAGTACTTC.

The CDR3 protein is CASSFRGLAGPETQYF. CDR3 DNA sequence: TGTGCCAGCAGTTTCAGGGGCCTAGCGGGACCCGAGACCCAGTACTTC. The chain carries TRBV27 and TRBJ2-5; 9 bases align to TRBD2. CDR1 is MNHEY and CDR2 is SMNVEV in the germline V gene (reference sequence). V lost 3 bases and J lost 5; bases outside the gene matches: 10. There are 16 residues in the CDR3.

The chain has TRBV7-9 and TRBJ2-1; D possibly corresponds to TRBD2 (5 bases). The CDR3 runs 14 residues. Germline loops: CDR1 SEHNR, CDR2 FQNEAQ (reference sequence). The V end lost 7 bases, the J end lost 6 bases, and 16 bases lay between the germline ends. CDR3 DNA: TGTGCCAGCAACCGCGAACCGGGATCCAATGAGCAGTTCTTC. This gives the protein CASNREPGSNEQFF. Full variable domain (outside the CDR3, taken from reference TRBV7-9 and TRBJ2-1): DTGVSQNPRHKITKRGQNVTFRCDPISEHNRLYWYRQTLGQGPEFLTYFQNEAQLEKSRLLSDRFSAERPKGSFSTLEIQRTEQGDSAMYLCASNREPGSNEQFFGPGTRLTVL.

The genes are TRBV30 and TRBJ2-5, with 7 bases identical to TRBD1. The CDR3 is 17 residues long. Germline CDR1 GTSNPN, CDR2 SVGIG (reference sequence). Trimming removed 1 base from V and 0 bases from J; junction bases left unmatched: 11. This CDR3 is CAWSGTTWDSHQETQYF. CDR3 DNA sequence: TGTGCCTGGAGTGGCACTACCTGGGACAGTCACCAAGAGACCCAGTACTTC.

This chain joins TRBV27 and TRBJ2-7, with D possibly matching TRBD1 (6 bases). This CDR3 is 14 amino acids long. The V gene lost 2 bases and the J gene lost 6 bases, with 14 bases spanning the gap. Germline-derived CDR1 and CDR2 are MNHEY and SMNVEV (reference sequence). The CDR3 nucleotides are TGTGCCAGCAGTTTAAACAGGGTTGCTGTCGAGCAGTACTTC. The encoded protein is CASSLNRVAVEQYF.

A remark on this clone: The same CDR3 can be traced to other DNA sequences in this sample. The chain uses TRBV9 and TRBJ2-7; 8 bases line up with TRBD2. Germline CDR1 SGDLS, CDR2 YYNGEE. The CDR3 spans 16 residues. The V segment lost 0 bases and the J segment 4 bases; nucleotides outside the gene matches: 9. This CDR3 is CASSVAASGLSYEQYF. DNA of the CDR3: TGTGCCAGCAGCGTAGCGGCTAGCGGGCTCTCTTACGAGCAGTACTTC.

This rearrangement joins TRBV11-2 to TRBJ1-2; D perhaps matches TRBD1 (5 bases). Trimming took 5 bases from V and 5 from J, leaving 30 bases between them. This CDR3 spans 19 amino acids. The germline V gene encodes CDR1 SGHAT and CDR2 FQNNGV. The CDR3 reads CASSTRDVPATTPLYGYTF. In DNA, the CDR3 is TGTGCCAGCAGCACACGGGACGTCCCTGCCACCACCCCCCTTTATGGCTACACCTTC.

The chain employs TRBV25-1 and TRBJ1-1, with D hard to call. The CDR3 consists of 10 residues. V was trimmed by 4 bases and J by 8 bases, leaving 5 bases between them. Germline loops: CDR1 MGHDK, CDR2 SYGVNS. CDR3 in amino acids: CASSGREAFF. DNA of the CDR3: TGTGCCAGCAGTGGGCGGGAAGCTTTCTTT.

The rearrangement joins TRBV9 to TRBJ2-1; tentatively, D is TRBD2 (6 bases). Germline V gene sequence: CDR1 SGDLS, CDR2 YYNGEE. Trimming removed 0 bases at V and 8 bases at J, with 15 bases between. This CDR3 has 15 amino acids. The CDR3 bases are TGTGCCAGCAGCGTAGCGGGGGTTGACCTCTATGAGCAGTTCTTC. Amino acid sequence: CASSVAGVDLYEQFF.

The chain recombines TRBV5-1 with TRBJ2-3; 9 bases agree with TRBD1. J gave up 5 bases and V 3 bases, and 7 bases lay outside the gene matches. Germline V gives CDR1 SGHRS, CDR2 YFSETQ. The CDR3 covers 15 residues. The CDR3 loop is CASSYLDRGEDTQYF. In DNA, the CDR3 is TGCGCCAGCAGCTACTTGGACAGGGGTGAAGATACGCAGTATTTT.

V gene TRBV9 combines with J gene TRBJ2-6, with unresolved D. The V and J ends lost 0 bases and 1 base respectively, with 5 bases between them. The germline gives CDR1 SGDLS, CDR2 YYNGEE. The CDR3 runs 15 residues. The CDR3: CASSVGQSGANVLTF. In nucleotides, the CDR3 is TGTGCCAGCAGCGTAGGGCAATCTGGGGCCAACGTCCTGACTTTC.

The genes are TRBV15 and TRBJ2-7, with D tentatively TRBD2 (6 bases). Germline CDR1 reads LNHNV; CDR2 reads YYDKDF (reference sequence). Trimming took 5 bases from V and 2 from J, leaving 16 bases between them. This CDR3 contains 15 residues. CDR3: CATSPPGTPAYEQYF. DNA of the CDR3: TGTGCCACCAGCCCTCCCGGGACTCCAGCCTACGAGCAGTACTTC.

The chain employs TRBV28 and TRBJ2-2; 10 bases map to TRBD2. There are 13 residues in the CDR3. Germline V CDR1 and CDR2: MDHEN, SYDVKM. V trimming: 7 bases; J trimming: 8 bases; junction bases outside the gene matches: 4. The CDR3 DNA sequence: TGTGCCAGCAAGCTAGCGGGAGCTGGGGAGCTGTTTTTT. Translated, it gives CASKLAGAGELFF. The variable domain in full, completed from reference TRBV28 and TRBJ2-2, reads DVKVTQSSRYLVKRTGEKVFLECVQDMDHENMFWYRQDPGLGLRLIYFSYDVKMKEKGDIPEGYSVSREKKERFSLILESASTNQTSMYLCASKLAGAGELFFGEGSRLTVL.

This chain joins TRBV28 and TRBJ2-1; 11 nucleotides agree with TRBD1. CDR3 length: 16 residues. Trimming took 6 bases from V and 7 from J; bases not matched to a gene: 11. The germline gives CDR1 MDHEN, CDR2 SYDVKM. The CDR3 region is CASRSFGQGAQNEQFF. CDR3 bases: TGTGCCAGCAGAAGTTTCGGACAGGGGGCGCAGAATGAGCAGTTCTTC.